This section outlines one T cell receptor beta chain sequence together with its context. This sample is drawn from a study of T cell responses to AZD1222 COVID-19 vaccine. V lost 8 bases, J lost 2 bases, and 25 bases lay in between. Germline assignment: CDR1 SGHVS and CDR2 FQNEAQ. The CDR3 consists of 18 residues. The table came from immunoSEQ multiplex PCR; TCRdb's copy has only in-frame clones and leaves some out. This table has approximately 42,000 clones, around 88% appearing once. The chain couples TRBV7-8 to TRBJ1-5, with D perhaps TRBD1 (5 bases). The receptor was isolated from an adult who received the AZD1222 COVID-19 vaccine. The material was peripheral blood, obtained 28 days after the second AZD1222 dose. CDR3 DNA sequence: TGTGCCAGCTTTCCGGGGCTGGGAAAGACAAACGGCAATCAGCCCCAGCATTTT. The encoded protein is CASFPGLGKTNGNQPQHF.